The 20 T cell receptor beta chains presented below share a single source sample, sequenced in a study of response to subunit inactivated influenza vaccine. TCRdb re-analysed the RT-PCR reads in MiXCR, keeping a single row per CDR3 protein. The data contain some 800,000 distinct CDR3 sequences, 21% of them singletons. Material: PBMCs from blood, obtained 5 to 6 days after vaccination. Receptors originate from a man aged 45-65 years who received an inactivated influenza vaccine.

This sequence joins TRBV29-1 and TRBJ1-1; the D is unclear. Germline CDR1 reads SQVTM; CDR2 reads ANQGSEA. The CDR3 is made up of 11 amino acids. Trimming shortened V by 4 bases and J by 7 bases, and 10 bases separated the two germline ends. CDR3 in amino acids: CSVVPRNEAFF. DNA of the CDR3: TGCAGCGTTGTACCCAGAAATGAAGCTTTCTTT.

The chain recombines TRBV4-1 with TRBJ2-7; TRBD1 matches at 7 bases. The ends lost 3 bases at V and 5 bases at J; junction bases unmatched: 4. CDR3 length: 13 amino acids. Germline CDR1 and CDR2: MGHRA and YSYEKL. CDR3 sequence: CASSQGQRNEQYF. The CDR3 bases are TGCGCCAGCAGCCAGGGACAGCGGAACGAGCAGTACTTC.

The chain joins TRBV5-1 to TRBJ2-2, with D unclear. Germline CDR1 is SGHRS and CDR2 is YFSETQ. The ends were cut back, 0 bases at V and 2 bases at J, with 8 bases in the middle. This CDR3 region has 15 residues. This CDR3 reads CASSLEAVNTGELFF. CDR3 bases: TGCGCCAGCAGCTTGGAAGCCGTTAACACCGGGGAGCTGTTTTTT. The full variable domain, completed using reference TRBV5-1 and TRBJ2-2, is KAGVTQTPRYLIKTRGQQVTLSCSPISGHRSVSWYQQTPGQGLQFLFEYFSETQRNKGNFPGRFSGRQFSNSRSEMNVSTLELGDSALYLCASSLEAVNTGELFFGEGSRLTVL.

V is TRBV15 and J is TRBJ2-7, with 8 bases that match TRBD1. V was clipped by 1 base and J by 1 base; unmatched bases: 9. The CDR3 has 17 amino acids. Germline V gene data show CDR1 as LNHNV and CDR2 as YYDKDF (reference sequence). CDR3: CATSRVPRYRGSYEQYF. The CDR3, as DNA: TGTGCCACCAGCAGAGTACCCCGGTACAGGGGGTCCTACGAGCAGTACTTC. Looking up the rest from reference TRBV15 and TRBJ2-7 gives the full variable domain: DAMVIQNPRYQVTQFGKPVTLSCSQTLNHNVMYWYQQKSSQAPKLLFHYYDKDFNNEADTPDNFQSRRPNTSFCFLDIRSPGLGDTAMYLCATSRVPRYRGSYEQYFGPGTRLTVT.

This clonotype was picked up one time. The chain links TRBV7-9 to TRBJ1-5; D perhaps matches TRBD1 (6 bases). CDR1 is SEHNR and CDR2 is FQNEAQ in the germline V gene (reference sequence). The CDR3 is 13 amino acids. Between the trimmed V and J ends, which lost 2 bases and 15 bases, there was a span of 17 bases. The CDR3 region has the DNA TGTGCCAGCAGCTTATCTGGTGGAGGGGGTCTGCATTTT. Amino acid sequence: CASSLSGGGGLHF.

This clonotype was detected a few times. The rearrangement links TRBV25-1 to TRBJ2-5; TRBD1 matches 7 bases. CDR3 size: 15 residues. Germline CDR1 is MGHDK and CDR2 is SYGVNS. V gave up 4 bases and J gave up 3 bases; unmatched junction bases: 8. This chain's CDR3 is CASSVPGQLKETQYF. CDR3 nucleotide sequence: TGTGCCAGCAGTGTCCCGGGACAGTTAAAAGAGACCCAGTACTTC.

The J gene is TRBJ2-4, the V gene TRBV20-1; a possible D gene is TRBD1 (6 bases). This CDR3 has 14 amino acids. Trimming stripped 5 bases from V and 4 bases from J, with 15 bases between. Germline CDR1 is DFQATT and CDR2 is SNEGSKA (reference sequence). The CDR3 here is CSARAQGQKNIQYF. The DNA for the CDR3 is TGCAGTGCTCGGGCCCAGGGGCAGAAAAACATTCAGTACTTC.

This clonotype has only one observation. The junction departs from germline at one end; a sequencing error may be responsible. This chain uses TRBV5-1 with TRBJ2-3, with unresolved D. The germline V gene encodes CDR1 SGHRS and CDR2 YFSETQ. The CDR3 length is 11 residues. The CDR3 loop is CASNLENTQYF. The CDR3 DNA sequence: TGCGCCAGCAACTTGGAGAATACGCAGTATTTT.

CDR3 protein: CSVEPTGYEQFF. DNA for the CDR3: TGCAGCGTTGAACCGACAGGGTATGAGCAGTTCTTC. The rearrangement links TRBV29-1 to TRBJ2-1; TRBD1 matches at 7 bases. The V gene's germline CDR1 is SQVTM and CDR2 ANQGSEA. The CDR3 length is 12 residues. V trimming: 2 bases; J trimming: 8 bases; junction bases outside the gene matches: 3.

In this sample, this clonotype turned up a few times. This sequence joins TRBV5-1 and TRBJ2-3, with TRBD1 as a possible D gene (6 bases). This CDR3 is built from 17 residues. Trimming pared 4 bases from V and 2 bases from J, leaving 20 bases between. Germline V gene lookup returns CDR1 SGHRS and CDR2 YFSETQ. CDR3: CASSRPEDRIHTDTQYF. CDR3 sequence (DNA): TGCGCCAGCAGCCGGCCAGAGGACAGAATTCACACAGATACGCAGTATTTT.

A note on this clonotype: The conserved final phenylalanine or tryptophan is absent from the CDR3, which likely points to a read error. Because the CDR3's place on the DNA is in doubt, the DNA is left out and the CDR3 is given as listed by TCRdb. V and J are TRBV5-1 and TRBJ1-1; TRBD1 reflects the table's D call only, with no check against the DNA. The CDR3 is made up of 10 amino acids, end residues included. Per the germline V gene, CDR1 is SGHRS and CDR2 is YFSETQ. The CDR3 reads CASSPPGTFL.

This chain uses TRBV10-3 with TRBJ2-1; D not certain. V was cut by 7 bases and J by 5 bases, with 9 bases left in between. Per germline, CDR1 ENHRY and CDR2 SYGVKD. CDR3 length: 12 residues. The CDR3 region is CAIKAINNEQFF. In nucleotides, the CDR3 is TGTGCCATCAAGGCTATCAACAATGAGCAGTTCTTC.

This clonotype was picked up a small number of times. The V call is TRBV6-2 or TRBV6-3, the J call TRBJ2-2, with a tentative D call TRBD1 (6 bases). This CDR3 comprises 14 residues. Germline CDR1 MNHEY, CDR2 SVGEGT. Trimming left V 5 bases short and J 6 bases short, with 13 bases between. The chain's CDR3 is CASSKDRRPGELFF. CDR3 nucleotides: TGTGCCAGCAGTAAAGACAGGCGGCCCGGGGAGCTGTTTTTT.

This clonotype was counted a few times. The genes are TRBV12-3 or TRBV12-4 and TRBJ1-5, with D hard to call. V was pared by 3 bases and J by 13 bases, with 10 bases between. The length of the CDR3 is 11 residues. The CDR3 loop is CASSFRTQQHF. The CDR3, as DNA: TGTGCCAGCAGTTTCCGGACGCAGCAGCATTTT.

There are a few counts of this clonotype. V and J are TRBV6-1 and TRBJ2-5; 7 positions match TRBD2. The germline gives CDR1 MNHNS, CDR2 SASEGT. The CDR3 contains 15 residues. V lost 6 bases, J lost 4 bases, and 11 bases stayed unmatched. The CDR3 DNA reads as TGTGCCAGCAGGGAACGGGACTATGTAACAGAGACCCAGTACTTC. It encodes CASRERDYVTETQYF.

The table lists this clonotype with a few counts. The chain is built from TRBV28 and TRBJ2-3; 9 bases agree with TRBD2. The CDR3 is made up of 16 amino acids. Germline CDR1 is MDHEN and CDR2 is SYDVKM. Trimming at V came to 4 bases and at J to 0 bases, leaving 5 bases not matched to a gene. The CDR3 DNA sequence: TGTGCCAGCAGTTCTCTAGCGGGATCCAGCACAGATACGCAGTATTTT. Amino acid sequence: CASSSLAGSSTDTQYF.

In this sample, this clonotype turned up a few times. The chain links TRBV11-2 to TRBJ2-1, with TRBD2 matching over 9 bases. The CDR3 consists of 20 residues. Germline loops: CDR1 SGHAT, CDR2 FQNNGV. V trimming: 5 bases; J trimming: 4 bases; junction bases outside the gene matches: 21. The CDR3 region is CASSHPAGISGRRGYNEQFF. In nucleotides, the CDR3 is TGTGCCAGCAGCCACCCGGCGGGGATTAGCGGGAGAAGGGGTTACAATGAGCAGTTCTTC.

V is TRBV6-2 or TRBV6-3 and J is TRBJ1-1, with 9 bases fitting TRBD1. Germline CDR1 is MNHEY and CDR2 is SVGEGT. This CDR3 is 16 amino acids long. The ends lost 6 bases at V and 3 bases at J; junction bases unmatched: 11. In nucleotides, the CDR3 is TGTGCCAGCAGCTACGAGACAGGGGGGGCGGACACTGAAGCTTTCTTT. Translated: CASSYETGGADTEAFF.

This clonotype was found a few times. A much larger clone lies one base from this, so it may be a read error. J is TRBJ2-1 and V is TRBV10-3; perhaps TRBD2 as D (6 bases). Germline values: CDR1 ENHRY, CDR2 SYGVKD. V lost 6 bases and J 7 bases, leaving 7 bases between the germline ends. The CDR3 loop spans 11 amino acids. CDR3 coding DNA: TGTGCCATCAGCCGGGGGAATGAGCAGTTCTTC. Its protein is CAISRGNEQFF.

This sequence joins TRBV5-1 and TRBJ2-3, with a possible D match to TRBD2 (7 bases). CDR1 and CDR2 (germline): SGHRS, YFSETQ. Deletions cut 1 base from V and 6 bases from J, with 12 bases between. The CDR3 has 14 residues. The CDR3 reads CASSLYRGADTQYF. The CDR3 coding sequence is TGCGCCAGCAGCTTGTATCGGGGGGCGGATACGCAGTATTTT.